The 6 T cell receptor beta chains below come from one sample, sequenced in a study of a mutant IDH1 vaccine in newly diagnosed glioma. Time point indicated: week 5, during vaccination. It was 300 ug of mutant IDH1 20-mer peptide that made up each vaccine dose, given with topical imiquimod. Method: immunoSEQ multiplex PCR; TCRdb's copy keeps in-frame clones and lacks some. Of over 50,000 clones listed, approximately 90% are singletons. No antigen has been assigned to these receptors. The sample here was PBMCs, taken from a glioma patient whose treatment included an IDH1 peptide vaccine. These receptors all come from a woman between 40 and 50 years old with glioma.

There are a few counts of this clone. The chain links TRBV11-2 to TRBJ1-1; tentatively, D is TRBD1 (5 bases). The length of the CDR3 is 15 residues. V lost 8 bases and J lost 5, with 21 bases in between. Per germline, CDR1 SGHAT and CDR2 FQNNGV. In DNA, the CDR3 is TGTGCCAGCGTACCCCTCGGCAGGGCAGGAACTGAAGCTTTCTTT. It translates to CASVPLGRAGTEAFF.

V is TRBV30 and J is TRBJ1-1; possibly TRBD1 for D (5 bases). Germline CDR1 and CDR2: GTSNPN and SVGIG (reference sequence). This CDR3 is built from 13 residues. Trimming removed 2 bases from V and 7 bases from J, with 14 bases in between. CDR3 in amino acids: CAWSSNPGGEAFF. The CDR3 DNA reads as TGTGCCTGGAGTTCCAACCCGGGGGGTGAAGCTTTCTTT.

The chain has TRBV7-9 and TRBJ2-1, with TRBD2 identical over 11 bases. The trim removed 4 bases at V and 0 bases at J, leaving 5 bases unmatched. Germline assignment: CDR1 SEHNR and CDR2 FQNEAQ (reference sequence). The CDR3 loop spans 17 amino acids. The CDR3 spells CASSSRLAGSSYNEQFF. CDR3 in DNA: TGTGCCAGCAGCTCCAGACTAGCGGGAAGCTCCTACAATGAGCAGTTCTTC.

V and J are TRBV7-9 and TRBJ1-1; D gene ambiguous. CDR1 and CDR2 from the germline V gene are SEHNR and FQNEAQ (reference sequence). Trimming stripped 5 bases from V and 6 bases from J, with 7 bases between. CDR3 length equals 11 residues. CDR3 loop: CASSGGPEAFF. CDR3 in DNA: TGTGCCAGCAGCGGAGGGCCTGAAGCTTTCTTT.

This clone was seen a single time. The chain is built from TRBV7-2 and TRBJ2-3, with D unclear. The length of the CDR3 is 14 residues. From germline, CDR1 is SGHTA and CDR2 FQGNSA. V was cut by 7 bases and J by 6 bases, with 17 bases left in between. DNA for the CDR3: TGTGCCAGCAACTTTTTTGCCAGAAAGGATACGCAGTATTTT. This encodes CASNFFARKDTQYF.

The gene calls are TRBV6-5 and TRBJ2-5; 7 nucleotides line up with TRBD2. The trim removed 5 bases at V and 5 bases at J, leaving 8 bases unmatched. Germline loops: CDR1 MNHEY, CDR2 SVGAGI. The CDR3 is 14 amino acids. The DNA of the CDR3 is TGTGCCAGCAGTCCCCGCGGGAGTTGGGAGACCCAGTACTTC. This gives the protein CASSPRGSWETQYF.